Listed below are T cell receptor beta chains from one sample, sequenced in a study of cytomegalovirus exposure and HLA in healthy donors. Profiling relied on immunoSEQ multiplex PCR, and the TCRdb table lists in-frame clones only, not all of them. Among around 130,000 clones listed, roughly 75% were seen once. The specimen was PBMCs. The source is a man between 25 and 39 years old in good health and CMV-seronegative. The CDR3 runs from the conserved cysteine through the conserved F or W. Each record gives: CDR3 DNA, CDR3 protein, J gene, V gene, clone size, D gene. D genes are given only for firm matches. Size is stated for part of the rows, as once, few or many counts, or as a class when the clone is expanded.

cdr3_nt: TGTGCCAGCAGACCCCCGGGGTTGAATGGCTACACCTTC
cdr3_aa: CASRPPGLNGYTF
j_call: TRBJ1-2
v_call: TRBV7-9
clone_size: -
d_call: -

cdr3_nt: TGTGCCAGCAGCGCGGGACTAGCGGTAACCTCCTACGAGCAGTACTTC
cdr3_aa: CASSAGLAVTSYEQYF
j_call: TRBJ2-7
v_call: TRBV5-4
clone_size: -
d_call: TRBD2

cdr3_nt: TGTGCCAGCAGTACAAGACAGGTCGGCTATGGCTACACCTTC
cdr3_aa: CASSTRQVGYGYTF
j_call: TRBJ1-2
v_call: TRBV2
clone_size: -
d_call: -

cdr3_nt: TGTGCCAGCAGTTACTCAGGAGGTTCTGGTGGCTACACCTTC
cdr3_aa: CASSYSGGSGGYTF
j_call: TRBJ1-2
v_call: TRBV6-5
clone_size: -
d_call: -

cdr3_nt: TGTGCCAGCAGTGAGATTTGGGGGCTTCAGTTCTTC
cdr3_aa: CASSEIWGLQFF
j_call: TRBJ2-1
v_call: TRBV6-1
clone_size: -
d_call: -

cdr3_nt: TGTGCCAGCAGCGTAGGGGGGAGGGGCACCGGGGAGCTGTTTTTT
cdr3_aa: CASSVGGRGTGELFF
j_call: TRBJ2-2
v_call: TRBV9
clone_size: -
d_call: TRBD2

cdr3_nt: TGCGCCAGCAGTTTGCGGGGTCACAGGGGGTCTTACAATGAGCAGTTCTTC
cdr3_aa: CASSLRGHRGSYNEQFF
j_call: TRBJ2-1
v_call: TRBV5-1
clone_size: -
d_call: TRBD1

cdr3_nt: TGTGCCAGCTGTGAGCCGGAGTACTTC
cdr3_aa: CASCEPEYF
j_call: TRBJ2-7
v_call: TRBV25-1
clone_size: once
d_call: -

cdr3_nt: TGTGCCAGCTCACCCGGACAGGCGGGCAACACTGAAGCTTTCTTT
cdr3_aa: CASSPGQAGNTEAFF
j_call: TRBJ1-1
v_call: TRBV18
clone_size: -
d_call: TRBD1

cdr3_nt: TGTGCCAGCAGAGTCGACAGGGGGCGAAGCTCCTACGAGCAGTACTTC
cdr3_aa: CASRVDRGRSSYEQYF
j_call: TRBJ2-7
v_call: TRBV2
clone_size: -
d_call: TRBD1

cdr3_nt: TGTGCCAGCAGACCCAGGTTAGGAGCGGGAGTCGACTACGAGCAGTACTTC
cdr3_aa: CASRPRLGAGVDYEQYF
j_call: TRBJ2-7
v_call: TRBV5-8
clone_size: -
d_call: TRBD2

cdr3_nt: TGTGCCAGCAGTTACGTTAGTAGCAATGAGCAGTTCTTC
cdr3_aa: CASSYVSSNEQFF
j_call: TRBJ2-1
v_call: TRBV6-6
clone_size: -
d_call: -

cdr3_nt: TGTGCCAGCAGCCCCCGCGGGTTCGTTAGCGAGGAGACCCAGTACTTC
cdr3_aa: CASSPRGFVSEETQYF
j_call: TRBJ2-5
v_call: TRBV11-1
clone_size: -
d_call: -

cdr3_nt: TGTGCCAGCAGCTTGGGATCCAGGACTAGCGGGAGTTCCAATGAGCAGTTCTTC
cdr3_aa: CASSLGSRTSGSSNEQFF
j_call: TRBJ2-1
v_call: TRBV7-2
clone_size: -
d_call: TRBD2

cdr3_nt: TGTGCCAGCAGCCAAGGGGGAGGCAGGGCGTCAACTAATGAAAAACTGTTTTTT
cdr3_aa: CASSQGGGRASTNEKLFF
j_call: TRBJ1-4
v_call: TRBV4-2
clone_size: -
d_call: -

cdr3_nt: TGTGCCAGCCTTCGGACCGGAGGCTACAATGAGCAGTTCTTC
cdr3_aa: CASLRTGGYNEQFF
j_call: TRBJ2-1
v_call: TRBV28
clone_size: few
d_call: -

cdr3_nt: TGCAGCGCGGGGGTAGGGGAGACCCAGTACTTC
cdr3_aa: CSAGVGETQYF
j_call: TRBJ2-5
v_call: TRBV29-1
clone_size: -
d_call: -

cdr3_nt: TGTGCCAGTACCAGGGGGGCGAACACTGAAGCTTTCTTT
cdr3_aa: CASTRGANTEAFF
j_call: TRBJ1-1
v_call: TRBV28
clone_size: -
d_call: TRBD1

cdr3_nt: TGTGCCAGCAGTGTGGGACTAGCAAGCGAGCAGTACTTC
cdr3_aa: CASSVGLASEQYF
j_call: TRBJ2-7
v_call: TRBV27
clone_size: -
d_call: TRBD2

cdr3_nt: TGTGCCAGCAGAGGGACAGCCAGAGATACGCAGTATTTT
cdr3_aa: CASRGTARDTQYF
j_call: TRBJ2-3
v_call: TRBV6-5
clone_size: once
d_call: TRBD1

cdr3_nt: TGTGCCAGTAGTATTTCGGGAGGGGATCAGCCCCAGCATTTT
cdr3_aa: CASSISGGDQPQHF
j_call: TRBJ1-5
v_call: TRBV19
clone_size: few
d_call: -

cdr3_nt: TGTGCCAGCAACAGGGGTATGGAGACCCAGTACTTC
cdr3_aa: CASNRGMETQYF
j_call: TRBJ2-5
v_call: TRBV7-9
clone_size: -
d_call: TRBD1

cdr3_nt: TGTGCCAGCAGCGGACTTGGCAGGGGCGGGGAGCTGTTTTTT
cdr3_aa: CASSGLGRGGELFF
j_call: TRBJ2-2
v_call: TRBV9
clone_size: -
d_call: -

cdr3_nt: TGCGCCAGCAGACTATCCAGGGGTTACGAGCAGTACTTC
cdr3_aa: CASRLSRGYEQYF
j_call: TRBJ2-7
v_call: TRBV5-1
clone_size: -
d_call: -

cdr3_nt: TGTGCCAGCAGTTTTGGCAGGGTAGGGGGCAGAGGGGGCTACACCTTC
cdr3_aa: CASSFGRVGGRGGYTF
j_call: TRBJ1-2
v_call: TRBV28
clone_size: -
d_call: TRBD1

cdr3_nt: TGTGCCATCAGTGGCAGGGGTGTGGGGACCCAGTACTTC
cdr3_aa: CAISGRGVGTQYF
j_call: TRBJ2-5
v_call: TRBV10-3
clone_size: -
d_call: -